The 18 T cell receptor beta chains given below trace back to one sample, sequenced in a study of tissue T cells after allogeneic stem cell transplantation. Using immunoSEQ multiplex PCR, the repertoire was profiled, and TCRdb retains in-frame clones only, with some absent. This table holds about 22,000 clones, approximately 72% found once. The specimen was spleen. The source of these receptors is a female BALB/c mouse in good health. MHC haplotype of the mouse line: H2-d.

Of note for this clone: Mouse germline and gene names are used. The read ends 1 residue shy of where the CDR3 ends; the end is completed using the germline J gene. V is TRBV1 and J is TRBJ1-1, with TRBD1 as a possible D gene (5 bases). With 0 bases removed from V and 0 bases from J, the gap between germline ends came to 8 bases. Germline V gene sequence: CDR1 NSQYPW, CDR2 LRSPGD (reference sequence). The CDR3 runs to 15 residues. The CDR3 here is CTCSADGHANTEVFF. Incomplete CDR3 DNA: TGCACCTGCAGTGCAGATGGACATGCAAACACAGAAGTCTTC.

As to this clone: Gene names refer to mouse genes. Sequencing ends 1 residue short of the CDR3 end; the germline J gene provides the rest. This rearrangement joins TRBV3 to TRBJ2-5; 11 nucleotides agree with TRBD2. Germline V gene lookup returns CDR1 SNHLY and CDR2 FYNGKV (reference sequence). V lost 5 bases and J lost 5; bases outside the gene matches: 3. This CDR3 region has 14 residues. CDR3 protein: CASSTGGARDTQYF. Partial CDR3 DNA: TGTGCCAGCAGCACTGGGGGGGCGCGAGACACCCAGTAC.

This clone was detected a few times. Any gene name here is a mouse gene name. The sequence runs out 1 residue before the end of the CDR3; the remainder is reconstructed from the germline J gene. The chain is built from TRBV14 and TRBJ1-3; TRBD1 matches 8 bases. The germline CDR1 and CDR2 sequences are SGHDT and FRDEAV. V was clipped by 4 bases and J by 2 bases; unmatched bases: 2. The CDR3 covers 14 residues. CDR3 in amino acids: CASSQTGAGNTLYF. CDR3 DNA, as far as it was read: TGTGCCAGCAGTCAGACAGGGGCTGGAAATACGCTCTAT.

As regards this clone: The gene names given are mouse names. The read terminates 1 residue before the CDR3 end, so the remaining end is supplied by the germline J gene. The rearrangement links TRBV13-3 to TRBJ1-3, with D perhaps TRBD1 (5 bases). The CDR3 contains 15 residues. The germline CDR1 and CDR2 sequences are NNHDY and SYVADS. Trimming stripped 7 bases from V and 0 bases from J, with 14 bases between. Here the CDR3 reads CASAGWGNSGNTLYF. CDR3 DNA (partial): TGTGCCAGCGCGGGATGGGGGAATTCTGGAAATACGCTCTAT.

Comments on this clone: Mouse gene names and germline throughout. The CDR3 end lies 1 residue beyond the end of the read and is filled in from the germline J gene. The gene calls are TRBV2 and TRBJ1-1, with 8 bases aligning to TRBD1. Germline V gene lookup returns CDR1 LGHNA and CDR2 YSYQKL. The CDR3 is 15 amino acids. V shed 0 bases, J shed 1 base, and the junction held 1 base outside the gene matches. CDR3 region: CASSQDGQGNTEVFF. CDR3 DNA (partial): TGTGCCAGCAGCCAAGATGGACAGGGGAACACAGAAGTCTTC.

This clone was picked up a small number of times. Here the gene names and germline are mouse. The CDR3 end is not reached by the read, which stops 1 residue before it; the germline J gene fills it in. This rearrangement joins TRBV15 to TRBJ2-7, with 9 bases matching TRBD2. CDR1 is SGHND, CDR2 FRSKSL, per germline. With V trimmed by 6 bases and J by 4 bases, 4 bases remained unmatched. CDR3 length: 13 residues. CDR3 bases read: TGTGCCAGCAGGGACTGGGGTTCATATGAACAGTAC. Translating it yields CASRDWGSYEQY. The whole CDR3 reads CASRDWGSYEQYF.

About this clone itself: Here the gene names and germline are mouse. The read is 1 residue too short to cover the CDR3 end, so that end is filled in from the germline J gene. The chain employs TRBV2 and TRBJ1-1; possible D gene TRBD1, 6 bases. This CDR3 is built from 14 residues. CDR1 is LGHNA, CDR2 YSYQKL, per germline. V dropped 0 bases and J dropped 1 base, with 6 bases sitting between them. The covered CDR3 bases are TGTGCCAGCAGCCAAGAACAGGGGAACACAGAAGTCTTC. As protein: CASSQEQGNTEVF. The entire CDR3 sequence reads CASSQEQGNTEVFF.

Concerning this clone: Germline and genes: mouse. The sequenced CDR3 bases are TGTGCCTCCCGGGACAGGGTCAACCAGGCTCCGCTT. Its protein is CASRDRVNQAPL. The full CDR3 reads CASRDRVNQAPLF. The chain recombines TRBV13-3 with TRBJ1-5; the match to TRBD1 covers 9 bases. The read terminates 1 residue before the CDR3 end, so the remaining end is supplied by the germline J gene. The CDR3 has 13 amino acids. Germline loops: CDR1 NNHDY, CDR2 SYVADS. V lost 10 bases and J lost 3; bases outside the gene matches: 5.

On this clone itself: Germline and genes here are mouse. The read is 1 residue too short to cover the CDR3 end, so that end is filled in from the germline J gene. The chain employs TRBV13-3 and TRBJ1-4, with 11 bases fitting TRBD1. V lost 0 bases, J lost 5 bases, and 3 bases stayed unmatched. CDR1 and CDR2 from the germline V gene are NNHDY and SYVADS. This CDR3 spans 16 amino acids. The sequenced part of the CDR3 DNA is TGTGCCAGCAGTGATGCGGGGGACAGGGGGAACGAAAGATTATTT. This gives the protein CASSDAGDRGNERLF. The whole CDR3 region reads CASSDAGDRGNERLFF.

This clone has more than one count but fewer than ten. The germline and genes are mouse ones. The read falls 1 residue short of the CDR3 end, and the missing part is taken from the germline J gene. The gene calls are TRBV2 and TRBJ2-7; 7 positions match TRBD1. Germline V gives CDR1 LGHNA, CDR2 YSYQKL. The CDR3 has 14 residues. The J segment lost 7 bases and the V segment lost 3 bases, leaving 9 bases of the junction unmatched. The chain's CDR3 is CASSQRQGPLEQYF. The covered CDR3 bases are TGTGCCAGCAGCCAGAGACAGGGACCCTTAGAACAGTAC.

With regard to this clone: Mouse names are used for the genes. The read terminates 1 residue before the CDR3 end, so the remaining end is supplied by the germline J gene. V is TRBV13-1 and J is TRBJ2-7; 10 nucleotides align to TRBD1. There are 13 residues in the CDR3. Germline-derived CDR1 and CDR2 are NSHNY and SYGAGN. After removal of 3 bases from V and 6 bases from J, the junction contained 3 bases not matched to a gene. The CDR3: CASSARDRGEQYF. CDR3 DNA (partial): TGTGCCAGCAGTGCTCGGGACAGGGGTGAACAGTAC.

On this clone: Mouse germline and gene names are used. The read terminates 1 residue before the CDR3 end, so the remaining end is supplied by the germline J gene. The gene calls are TRBV4 and TRBJ2-4; 8 bases are shared with TRBD2. Germline V gene sequence: CDR1 LGHDT, CDR2 YNNKQL (reference sequence). Unmatched junction bases numbered 6, after V lost 5 bases and J lost 2 bases. The CDR3 length is 15 residues. CDR3 in amino acids: CASSRTGGAQNTLYF. CDR3 DNA, as far as it was read: TGTGCCAGCAGCCGAACTGGGGGAGCTCAAAACACCTTGTAC. Based on the CDR3 plus reference TRBV4 and TRBJ2-4, the full variable domain is ETAVFQTPNYHVTQVGNEVSFNCKQTLGHDTMYWYKQDSKKLLKIMFSYNNKQLIVNETVPRRFSPQSSDKAHLNLRIKSVEPEDSAVYLCASSRTGGAQNTLYFGAGTRLSVL.

Notes on this clone: The listed genes are named as in mouse. The CDR3 goes on 1 residue after the read ends, and that part is filled in from the germline J gene. V is TRBV13-2 and J is TRBJ2-3, with D perhaps matching TRBD1 (5 bases). Germline V gene data show CDR1 as NNHNN and CDR2 as SYGAGS (reference sequence). Trimming took off 0 bases at V and 0 bases at J, with 8 bases between the two ends. The CDR3 covers 15 residues. The CDR3 bases that were read are TGTGCCAGCGGTGATGGTCCAGGGAGTGCAGAAACGCTGTAT. This gives the protein CASGDGPGSAETLY. The CDR3, in full, reads CASGDGPGSAETLYF.

In the case of this clone: Mouse gene names and germline throughout. The read gets to within 1 residue of the CDR3 end, and the germline J gene fills in the rest. The gene calls are TRBV1 and TRBJ2-3; 9 bases are shared with TRBD2. With 1 base clipped from V and 1 base from J, the junction kept 3 bases outside the gene matches. This CDR3 has 16 residues. The germline V gene has CDR1 NSQYPW and CDR2 LRSPGD (reference sequence). CDR3 DNA, as far as it was read: TGCACCTGCAGTGCAGCTCGACTGGGGGGTGCAGAAACGCTGTAT. Amino acid sequence: CTCSAARLGGAETLY. The full CDR3 reads CTCSAARLGGAETLYF.

The sample holds a few counts of this clone. Gene names refer to mouse genes. The read terminates 1 residue ahead of where the CDR3 ends, so the germline J gene completes it. The chain carries TRBV5 and TRBJ2-2; 12 nucleotides agree with TRBD1. This CDR3 has 16 amino acids. V shed 4 bases and J 2 bases; nucleotides not matched to a gene: 2. Germline loops: CDR1 LGHNA, CDR2 YNLKQL (reference sequence). The sequenced part of the CDR3 DNA is TGTGCCAGCAGCCCCGGGACAGGGGGCAACACCGGGCAGCTCTAC. Amino acids: CASSPGTGGNTGQLY. The entire CDR3 protein reads CASSPGTGGNTGQLYF.

On this clone: Gene names follow the mouse nomenclature. Partial CDR3 DNA: TGTGGTGCTAGAGAGGGGGCCCAAGACACCCAGTAC. It specifies CGAREGAQDTQY. The entire CDR3 protein is CGAREGAQDTQYF. This chain connects TRBV20 to TRBJ2-5; D perhaps matches TRBD1 (7 bases). The read falls 1 residue short of the CDR3 end, and the missing part is taken from the germline J gene. Between the trimmed V and J ends, which lost 3 bases and 2 bases, there was a span of 9 bases. CDR1 and CDR2 (germline): GFQATS, STVNSAI. This CDR3 spans 13 amino acids.

On this clone: The genes are named according to mouse. The CDR3 end falls 1 residue outside the read, so it is completed with the germline J gene. The chain links TRBV5 to TRBJ2-3; tentatively, D is TRBD1 (5 bases). Trimming removed 1 base at V and 0 bases at J, with 8 bases between. Germline CDR1 LGHNA, CDR2 YNLKQL (reference sequence). The CDR3 covers 15 residues. The CDR3 spells CASSQGTSSAETLYF. The DNA read from the CDR3 is TGTGCCAGCAGCCAAGGGACATCTAGTGCAGAAACGCTGTAT.

As regards this clone: Mouse germline and gene names are used. Sequencing ends 1 residue short of the CDR3 end; the germline J gene provides the rest. The genes are TRBV1 and TRBJ1-1, with a tentative D call TRBD1 (5 bases). Looked up from germline, CDR1 is NSQYPW and CDR2 is LRSPGD (reference sequence). With 4 bases removed from V and 6 bases from J, the gap between germline ends came to 9 bases. The CDR3 length is 12 residues. CDR3 loop: CTCSDRDAEVFF. Incomplete CDR3 DNA: TGCACCTGCAGTGACCGGGACGCAGAAGTCTTC.